A selection of T cell receptor beta chains follows, all from one sample in a study of shared clonotypes between healthy human individuals. TCRdb keeps only in-frame clones here, not all; method: immunoSEQ multiplex PCR. The sample comprises over 750,000 clones, just over 95% of which are singletons, and about 0.25% rests with the top ten. The sample comprised naive CD8+ T cells sorted from blood. These receptors came from a man younger than 45 in good health. Both conserved end residues are trimmed from each CDR3. A D gene is named only where the DNA matches it firmly. The size entry is marked missing in some rows and otherwise reads once, few, many or a size class.

>TRBV27|TRBJ2-3|NA|TRBD2
ASRVAGVGIDTQY
>TRBV9|TRBJ2-3|NA|NA
ASSIGTHSSTDTQY
>TRBV6-4|TRBJ1-5|NA|NA
ASQQTYSNQPQH
>TRBV5-4|TRBJ2-7|NA|TRBD1
ASSWDSSYEQY
>TRBV5-4|TRBJ2-1|NA|NA
ASSLTELNEQF
>TRBV11-3|TRBJ2-1|NA|TRBD2
ASSRAGGYYNEQF
>TRBV27|TRBJ2-7|NA|TRBD1
ASSSGRTGKYEQY
>TRBV2|TRBJ2-7|NA|NA
ASSDSPFEGVEQY
>TRBV4-1|TRBJ1-2|once|NA
ASSPQGEDYGYT
>TRBV4-1|TRBJ2-5|NA|NA
ASSQEGQHPYQETQY
>TRBV7-9|TRBJ2-7|NA|TRBD2
ASSLGPSGRYEQY
>TRBV18|TRBJ2-3|NA|NA
ASSLVGRNTDTQY
>TRBV7-8|TRBJ2-3|NA|TRBD1
ASSPNPNIARGPDTQY
>TRBV30|TRBJ1-1|NA|NA
AWFYTEAF
>TRBV9|TRBJ2-1|once|TRBD2
ASSGLLAGEVNEQF
>TRBV9|TRBJ1-3|NA|NA
ASSALTDSGNTIY
>TRBV6-5|TRBJ2-7|NA|TRBD2
ASSRTSGSEQY
>TRBV2|TRBJ1-1|NA|NA
ASSVGGFTEAF
>TRBV4-1|TRBJ2-2|NA|TRBD2
ASSQGTGLADTGELF
>TRBV9|TRBJ1-4|NA|NA
ASSGGVEEKLF
>TRBV29-1|TRBJ2-7|NA|NA
SVASGHTSWEQY
>TRBV9|TRBJ2-1|NA|TRBD2
ASSVGQREWDNEQF
>TRBV11-2|TRBJ2-7|few|TRBD1
ASSLRDRAHEQY
>TRBV11-2|TRBJ1-5|NA|TRBD1
ASSKTGNSNQPQH